This T cell receptor beta chain was observed in a study of blood T cell repertoires in COVID-19. Study at large: The origin of the acute and convalescent COVID-19 samples was the United States, Italy and Spain. Sources were T cells, B-cell-depleted T cells, or PBMCs; the material itself was cDNA or gDNA.

Original methodology: The assay estimated nucleated cells by amplifying reference gene primers. TCRdb's copy holds only in-frame clones and misses some; the assay was immunoSEQ multiplex PCR. V and J calls and clone size are those listed in that table; D and trimming were worked out from the DNA. This sample has some 130,000 clones, with more than 75% found just once. Germline V lookup: CDR1 MNHEY, CDR2 SVGEGT. CDR3 length: 12 amino acids. The V and J ends lost 5 bases and 8 bases, in that order; junction bases with no gene match: 3. This chain links TRBV6-2 or TRBV6-3 with TRBJ1-2, with 9 positions matching TRBD1. The TCR originated in a man in his sixties who had recovered from COVID-19. The sequenced sample consisted of peripheral blood. The CDR3 loop reads CASSRTGEGYTF. The DNA for the CDR3 is TGTGCCAGCAGTCGGACAGGGGAAGGCTACACCTTC.